The 7 T cell receptor beta chains below come from one sample, sequenced in a study of cytomegalovirus exposure and HLA in healthy donors. TCRdb's copy holds only in-frame clones and misses some; the assay was immunoSEQ multiplex PCR. The data hold around 150,000 clones, with about 96% observed a single time. The sample consisted of PBMCs. The receptors stem from a woman aged 18-35 years in good health and CMV-seronegative.

The genes are TRBV4-3 and TRBJ1-6, with 7 bases identical to TRBD1. With V trimmed by 0 bases and J by 10 bases, 12 bases remained unmatched. The CDR3 is 17 amino acids. Germline values: CDR1 LGHNA, CDR2 YSLEER. The CDR3 DNA sequence: TGCGCCAGCAGCCAAGATCTGAGTGCGCAGGGGGACTCACCCCTCCACTTT. Its protein product is CASSQDLSAQGDSPLHF.

The CDR3, as DNA: TGCGCCAGCAGCCAAGAGGCGGACTACAATCAGCCCCAGCATTTT. This translates into CASSQEADYNQPQHF. This chain links TRBV4-3 with TRBJ1-5; D gene uncertain. Trimming removed 0 bases from V and 3 bases from J, with 9 bases in between. The CDR3 is 15 residues long. Germline CDR1 and CDR2: LGHNA and YSLEER.

The chain carries TRBV27 and TRBJ2-7; D is perhaps TRBD2 (7 bases). The ends were cut back, 6 bases at V and 7 bases at J, with 19 bases in the middle. The CDR3 spans 14 residues. Germline V CDR1 and CDR2: MNHEY, SMNVEV (reference sequence). Here the CDR3 reads CASSLGAGAREQYF. CDR3 sequence (DNA): TGTGCCAGCAGCTTGGGGGCGGGGGCGAGGGAGCAGTACTTC.

This clone was observed once. This sequence joins TRBV7-2 and TRBJ2-2; D may be TRBD2 (6 bases). From germline, CDR1 is SGHTA and CDR2 FQGNSA. This CDR3 region has 16 residues. Trimming removed 4 bases at V and 6 bases at J, with 18 bases between. CDR3 nucleotide sequence: TGTGCCAGCAGCTCGAGCCGGGACTCAGGATCCGGGGAGCTGTTTTTT. Encoded protein: CASSSSRDSGSGELFF.

The rearrangement links TRBV5-1 to TRBJ2-7, with 9 bases aligning to TRBD1. CDR1 is SGHRS, CDR2 YFSETQ, per germline. CDR3 length equals 15 residues. Trimming took 4 bases from V and 2 from J; bases not matched to a gene: 7. In DNA, the CDR3 is TGCGCCAGCAGCCTGGGGACAGGGCATCCCTACGAGCAGTACTTC. Translating gives CASSLGTGHPYEQYF.

Comment on this clone: Other DNA sequences in the sample encode the same CDR3. The J gene is TRBJ2-7, the V gene TRBV13; 10 nucleotides line up with TRBD2. This CDR3 has 15 residues. CDR1 PRHDT and CDR2 FYEKMQ come from the germline V gene (reference sequence). The junction had 3 bases not matched to a gene; V was cut back by 0 bases and J by 4 bases. CDR3 sequence reads: CASSLGSGGGYEQYF. CDR3 sequence (DNA): TGTGCCAGCAGCTTAGGGAGCGGGGGGGGTTACGAGCAGTACTTC.

This chain joins TRBV6-1 and TRBJ2-3, with D perhaps TRBD2 (6 bases). Germline CDR1 reads MNHNS; CDR2 reads SASEGT. The V end lost 10 bases, the J end lost 7 bases, and 15 bases lay between the germline ends. This CDR3 contains 12 residues. The CDR3 is CATWTNVNTQYF. The CDR3 DNA reads TGTGCCACCTGGACTAACGTGAATACGCAGTATTTT.